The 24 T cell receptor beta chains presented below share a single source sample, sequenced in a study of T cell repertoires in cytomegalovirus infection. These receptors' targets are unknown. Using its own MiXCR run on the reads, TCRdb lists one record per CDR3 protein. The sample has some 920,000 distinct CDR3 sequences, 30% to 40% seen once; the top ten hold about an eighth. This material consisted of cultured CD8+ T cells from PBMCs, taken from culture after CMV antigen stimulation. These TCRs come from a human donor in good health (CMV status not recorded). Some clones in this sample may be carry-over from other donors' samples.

Here the CDR3 reads CASSGRSTGDTGELFF. CDR3 bases: TGTGCCAGCAGTGGTAGATCGACAGGGGACACCGGGGAGCTGTTTTTT. The rearrangement joins TRBV27 to TRBJ2-2; TRBD1 agrees at 8 bases. This CDR3 is 16 amino acids long. V shed 5 bases and J 3 bases; nucleotides not matched to a gene: 8. Per the germline V gene, CDR1 is MNHEY and CDR2 is SMNVEV (reference sequence).

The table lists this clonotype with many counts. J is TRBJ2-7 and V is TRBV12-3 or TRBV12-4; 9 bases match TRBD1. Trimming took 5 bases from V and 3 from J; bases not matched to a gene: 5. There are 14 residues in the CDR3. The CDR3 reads CASSPGQGNYEQYF. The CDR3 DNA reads TGTGCCAGCAGTCCCGGACAGGGGAACTACGAGCAGTACTTC.

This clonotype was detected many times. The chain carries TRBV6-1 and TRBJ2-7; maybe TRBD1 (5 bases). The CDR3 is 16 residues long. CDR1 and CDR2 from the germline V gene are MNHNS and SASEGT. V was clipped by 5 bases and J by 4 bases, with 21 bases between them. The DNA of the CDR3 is TGTGCCAGCAGTCACAGGACGACTCGCCATACTTACGAGCAGTACGTC. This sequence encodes CASSHRTTRHTYEQYV.

DNA for the CDR3: TGTGCCAGCAGCTTAGTTGGACAGGGGACCACTGAAGCTTTCTTT. Its translation is CASSLVGQGTTEAFF. The chain recombines TRBV7-9 with TRBJ1-1, with 9 bases aligning to TRBD1. The length of the CDR3 is 15 residues. The germline CDR1 and CDR2 sequences are SEHNR and FQNEAQ (reference sequence). V lost 1 base and J lost 4; bases outside the gene matches: 4.

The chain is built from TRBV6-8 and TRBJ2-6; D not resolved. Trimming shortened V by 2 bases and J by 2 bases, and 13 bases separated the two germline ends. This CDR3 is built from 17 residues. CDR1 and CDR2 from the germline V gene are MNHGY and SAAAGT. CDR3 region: CASSYGFKATGANVLTF. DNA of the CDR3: TGTGCCAGCAGTTACGGTTTTAAGGCGACTGGGGCCAACGTCCTGACTTTC.

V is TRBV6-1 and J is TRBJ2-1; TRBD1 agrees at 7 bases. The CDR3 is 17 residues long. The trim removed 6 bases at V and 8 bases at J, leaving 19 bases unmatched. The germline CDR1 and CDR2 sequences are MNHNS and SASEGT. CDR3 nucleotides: TGTGCCAGCAGGGTCAGGTACTACCAGGGGGATACACATGAGCAGTTCTTC. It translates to CASRVRYYQGDTHEQFF.

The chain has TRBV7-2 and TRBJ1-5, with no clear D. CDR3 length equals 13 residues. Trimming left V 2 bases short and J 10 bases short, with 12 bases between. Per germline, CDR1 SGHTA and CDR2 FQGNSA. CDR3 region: CASSLMENLPQHF. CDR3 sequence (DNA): TGTGCCAGCAGCTTAATGGAGAATTTACCCCAGCATTTT.

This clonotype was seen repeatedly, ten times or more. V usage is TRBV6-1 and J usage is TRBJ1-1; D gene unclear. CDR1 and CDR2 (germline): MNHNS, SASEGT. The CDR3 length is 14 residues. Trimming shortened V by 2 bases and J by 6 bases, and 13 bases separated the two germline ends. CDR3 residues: CASSETDWGAEAFF. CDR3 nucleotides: TGTGCCAGCAGTGAAACTGACTGGGGAGCTGAAGCTTTCTTT.

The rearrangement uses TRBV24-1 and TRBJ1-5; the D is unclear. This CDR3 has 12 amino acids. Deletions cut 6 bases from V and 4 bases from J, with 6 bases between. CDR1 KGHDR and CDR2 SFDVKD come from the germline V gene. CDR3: CATSTENQPQHF. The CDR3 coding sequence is TGTGCCACCAGTACAGAGAATCAGCCCCAGCATTTT.

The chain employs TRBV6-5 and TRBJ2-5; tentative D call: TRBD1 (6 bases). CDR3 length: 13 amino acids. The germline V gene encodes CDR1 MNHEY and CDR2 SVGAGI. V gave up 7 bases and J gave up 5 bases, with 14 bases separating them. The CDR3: CASTGTLAETQYF. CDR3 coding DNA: TGTGCCAGCACCGGGACATTGGCTGAGACCCAGTACTTC.

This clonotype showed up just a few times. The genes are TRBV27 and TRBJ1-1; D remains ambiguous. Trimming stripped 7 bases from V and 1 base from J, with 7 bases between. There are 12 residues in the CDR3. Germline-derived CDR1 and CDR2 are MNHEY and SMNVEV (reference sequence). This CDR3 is CASKRENTEAFF. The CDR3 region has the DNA TGTGCCAGCAAAAGGGAGAACACTGAAGCTTTCTTT.

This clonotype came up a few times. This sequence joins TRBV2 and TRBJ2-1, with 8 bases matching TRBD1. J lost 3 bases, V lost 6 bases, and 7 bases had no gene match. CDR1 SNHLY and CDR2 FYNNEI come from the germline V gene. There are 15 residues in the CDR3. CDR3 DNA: TGTGCCAGCAGCCGGGGACAGGTGAACTACAATGAGCAGTTCTTC. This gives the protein CASSRGQVNYNEQFF.

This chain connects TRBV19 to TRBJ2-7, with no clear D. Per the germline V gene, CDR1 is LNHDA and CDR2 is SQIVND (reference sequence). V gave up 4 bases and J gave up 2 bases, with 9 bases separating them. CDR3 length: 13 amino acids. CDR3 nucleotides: TGTGCCAGTAGTACAGGCCAAACCTACGAGCAGTACTTC. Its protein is CASSTGQTYEQYF.

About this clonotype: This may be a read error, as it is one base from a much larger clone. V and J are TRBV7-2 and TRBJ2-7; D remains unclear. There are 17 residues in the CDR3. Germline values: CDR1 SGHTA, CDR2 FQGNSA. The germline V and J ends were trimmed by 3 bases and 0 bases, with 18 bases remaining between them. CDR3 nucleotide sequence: TGTACCAGCAGCTTGTACTCTCCCGGGCCACCCTCCTACGAGCAGTACGTC. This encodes CTSSLYSPGPPSYEQYV.

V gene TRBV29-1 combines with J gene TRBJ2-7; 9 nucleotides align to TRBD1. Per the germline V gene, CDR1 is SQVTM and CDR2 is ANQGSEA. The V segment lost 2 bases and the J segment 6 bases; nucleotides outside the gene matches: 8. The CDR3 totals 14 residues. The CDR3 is CSVETWDREGEQYF. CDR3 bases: TGCAGCGTTGAAACTTGGGACAGGGAAGGCGAGCAGTACTTC.

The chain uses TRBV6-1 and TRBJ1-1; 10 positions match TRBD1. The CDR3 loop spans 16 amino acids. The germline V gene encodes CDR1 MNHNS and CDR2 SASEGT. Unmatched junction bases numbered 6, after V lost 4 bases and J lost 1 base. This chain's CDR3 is CASSASDRGPNTEAFF. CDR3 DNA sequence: TGTGCCAGCAGTGCAAGTGACAGGGGGCCGAACACTGAAGCTTTCTTT.

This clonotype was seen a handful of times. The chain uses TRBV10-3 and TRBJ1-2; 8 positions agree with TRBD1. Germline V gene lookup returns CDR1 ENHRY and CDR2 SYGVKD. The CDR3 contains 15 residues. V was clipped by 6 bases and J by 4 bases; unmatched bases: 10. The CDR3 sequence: CAIRGPGQALYGYTF. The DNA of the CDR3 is TGTGCCATCAGGGGACCGGGACAGGCTCTCTATGGCTACACCTTC.

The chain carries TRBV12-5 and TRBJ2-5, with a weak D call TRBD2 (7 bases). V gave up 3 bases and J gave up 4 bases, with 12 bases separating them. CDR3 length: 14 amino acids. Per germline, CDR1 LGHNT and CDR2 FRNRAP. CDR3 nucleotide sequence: TGTGCTAGTGGTTTAAGGGGGGGCGGAGAGACCCAGTACTTC. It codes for CASGLRGGGETQYF.

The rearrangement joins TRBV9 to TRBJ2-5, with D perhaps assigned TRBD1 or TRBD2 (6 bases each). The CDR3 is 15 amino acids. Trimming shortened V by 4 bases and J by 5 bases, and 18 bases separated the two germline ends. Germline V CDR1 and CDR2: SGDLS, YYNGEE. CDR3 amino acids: CASSPSSGAGETQYF. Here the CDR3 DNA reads TGTGCCAGCAGCCCCTCTTCGGGGGCGGGGGAGACCCAGTACTTC.

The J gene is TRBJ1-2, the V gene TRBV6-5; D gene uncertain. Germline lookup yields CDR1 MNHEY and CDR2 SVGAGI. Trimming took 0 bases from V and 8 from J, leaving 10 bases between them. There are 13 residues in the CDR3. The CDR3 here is CASSYSVEWGYTF. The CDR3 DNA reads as TGTGCCAGCAGTTACTCAGTCGAGTGGGGCTACACCTTC.

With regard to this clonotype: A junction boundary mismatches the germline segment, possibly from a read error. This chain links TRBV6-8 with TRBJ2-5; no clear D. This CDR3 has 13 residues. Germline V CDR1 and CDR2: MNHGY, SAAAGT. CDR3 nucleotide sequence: TGTGCCGGCAGTCCCGAGGACCTCAGTCCCCAGTACTTC. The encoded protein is CAGSPEDLSPQYF.

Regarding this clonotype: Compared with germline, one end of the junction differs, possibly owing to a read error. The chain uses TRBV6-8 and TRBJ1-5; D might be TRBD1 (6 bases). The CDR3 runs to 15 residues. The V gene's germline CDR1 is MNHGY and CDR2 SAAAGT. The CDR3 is CASSYLRDTNQPQHF. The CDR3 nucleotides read TGTGCCAGCAGTTATCTTCGGGACACCAATCAGCCCCAACATTTT.

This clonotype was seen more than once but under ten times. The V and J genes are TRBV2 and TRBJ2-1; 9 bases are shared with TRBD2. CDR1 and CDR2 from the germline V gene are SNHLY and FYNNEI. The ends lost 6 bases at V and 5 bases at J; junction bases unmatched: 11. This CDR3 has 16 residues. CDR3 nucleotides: TGTGCCAGCAGGGGTAGCGGGGGAGCGGGGGACAATGAGCAGTTCTTC. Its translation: CASRGSGGAGDNEQFF.

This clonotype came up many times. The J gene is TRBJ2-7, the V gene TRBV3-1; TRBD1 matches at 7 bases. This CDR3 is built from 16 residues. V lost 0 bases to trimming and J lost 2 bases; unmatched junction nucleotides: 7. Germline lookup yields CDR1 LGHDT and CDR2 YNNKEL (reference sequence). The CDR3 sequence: CASSQDSGDSPYEQYF. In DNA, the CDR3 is TGTGCCAGCAGCCAAGATTCAGGGGACAGCCCCTACGAGCAGTACTTC.